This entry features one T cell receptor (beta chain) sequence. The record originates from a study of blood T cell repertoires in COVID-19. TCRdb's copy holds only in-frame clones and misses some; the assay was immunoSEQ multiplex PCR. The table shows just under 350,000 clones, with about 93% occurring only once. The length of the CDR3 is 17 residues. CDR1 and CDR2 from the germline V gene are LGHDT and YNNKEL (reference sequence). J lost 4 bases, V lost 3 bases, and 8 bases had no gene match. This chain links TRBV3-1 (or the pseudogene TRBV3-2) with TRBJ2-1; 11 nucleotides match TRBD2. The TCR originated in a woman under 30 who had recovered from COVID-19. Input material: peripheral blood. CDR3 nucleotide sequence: TGTGCCAGCAGCCACGAACGCGGGACTAGCGGTTACAATGAGCAGTTCTTC. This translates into CASSHERGTSGYNEQFF.